This T cell receptor beta chain was profiled in a study of cytomegalovirus exposure and HLA in healthy donors (dated by TCRdb to 2017 to 2019). Broadly, across the study: According to an earlier analysis of several hundred of the donors, some 170 million T cells yielded some 120 million unique TCR beta sequences and approximately 280 Gb of sequence data. A separate validation cohort of about 110 different subjects was used in addition to the 666-subject first cohort. The number of donors typed differed by locus, with roughly 629-640 for A, B, C, DRB1 and DQB1, approximately 500 for DQA1, 600 to 610 for DPA1, and over 400 for DPB1. The study used immunosequencing to profile the T cell repertoires of 600 to 850 subjects and linked those repertoires to cytomegalovirus serostatus. A later genetic analysis used genome-wide SNP genotypes for about 60% of the roughly 700 donors, treating that subset as a discovery cohort. Approximately 300 gigabases of sequencing data and around 80 million unique TCR sequences made up an early release that covered several hundred HLA-typed donors. Donor age, sex, ethnicity and CMV serostatus were collected together with the repertoire data. To predict cytomegalovirus infection status, the study combined high-throughput TCR immunosequencing, statistical association of individual TCRs with disease status, and machine learning. The study aimed to test whether cataloging public T cell receptors could reveal signatures of past pathogen exposure. Rather than drawing on any new phenotypic data, the later analysis identified candidate immune exposures from TCR beta sequences and the way those sequences occurred across donors. An earlier analysis of around 580 of the donors used high-throughput TCR beta sequencing to judge whether each TCR beta V gene segment behaved as functional or pseudogenic. On average, about 200,000 unique TCR beta nucleotide sequences were sequenced per donor among 398 genotyped donors of the cohort, with 15% to 20% of those sequences being non-productive. In a later analysis, previously published TCR beta repertoires from about 640 donors were re-analyzed and high-resolution HLA genotyping was added so that TCR occurrence patterns could be studied. Every repertoire in the discovery cohort had been generated on one and the same sequencing platform. Because of strong linkage in the cohort, roughly five DR-DQ haplotypes were treated as single units for association and clustering. Both class I and class II loci were covered by HLA typing, at four-digit resolution. The genetic ancestry cluster associated with self-reported Caucasian donors included 65% to 90% of the roughly 400 genotyped donors. Broader findings and caveats from the paper: Immune exposure information for the cohort was limited to CMV serostatus. Linkage disequilibrium might explain the correlated functional status among segregating V segments, but an unknown experimental factor could not be ruled out. Over 15 rarely observed V segments, including chromosome 9 orphons, were excluded from the earlier analysis of approximately 500 of the donors because counts were too low. The classifier was reported to diagnose cytomegalovirus status with high specificity and sensitivity in both the original and validation cohorts. In a later analysis, most CMV-associated TCR beta chains were found to appear HLA-restricted, with HLA associations seemingly driven largely by CMV exposure. In a later analysis, the rate of TCR association differed among HLA loci, with DRB1 alleles having the most associated TCRs and HLA-C alleles having the fewest. In a later genetic analysis, a missense DCLRE1C variant was associated with V-gene and J-gene trimming of TCR beta chains, and the association was replicated in an independent cohort. Strong co-occurrence of HLA alleles, especially DR and DQ, made assigning TCR associations to individual alleles difficult. A group of highly shared sequence variants was considered likely to be a technical artifact of the sequencing pipeline. Across donors, most TCR sequences were observed very rarely, whereas some public TCRs were present in many individuals. In a later genetic analysis, fewer N-insertions in productive TCRs were reported among donors in an Asian-associated ancestry cluster than the approximately 710-donor mean. A further reported finding was that TCR beta sequences accurately predicted the HLA-A and HLA-B alleles for most subjects in the first cohort. A later analysis found that HLA-associated TCR beta chains were more clonally expanded and had lower generation probabilities than equally common non-associated chains. Because HLA typing was missing for some donors at each locus, association tests included only the typed subset. Broadly in line with IMGT annotations, most TCR beta V segments showed up in productive rearrangements about 87% or about 30% of the time in an earlier analysis of 450 to 750 of the donors. The authors suggested that the approach could potentially be generalized to other disease states and immunological phenotypes. In this cohort, only TCR beta chains were sequenced, and detectable features were limited by the absence of alpha or paired-chain data. Some IMGT-functional V segments, including TRBV6-2 and TRBV6-3, could not be told apart with the 87-base-pair reads, so those segments were excluded. Presence/absence analyses assumed roughly uniform sequencing depth across donors, an assumption that may not hold. Specific HLA alleles were associated with some 15,000 TCR beta sequences at a false discovery rate of 0.05 in a later analysis. A total of roughly 160 TCR beta chains were listed by the study as associated with cytomegalovirus. A later analysis reported that several top co-occurrence clusters appeared linked to parvovirus B19, influenza, CMV and Epstein-Barr virus. In vitro tests confirmed that three of the cytomegalovirus-associated TCR beta chains recognize cytomegalovirus antigens.

Libraries were constructed by the immunoSEQ multiplex PCR assay. For the multiplex PCR, a mixture combining 60 forward primers for TCR Vbeta segments and 13 reverse primers for TCR Jbeta segments was used. A multiplex PCR assay on genomic DNA amplified the CDR3 region of rearranged TCR beta genes. The amplified TCR beta libraries were sequenced on the Illumina HiSeq System as 87-base-pair reads. For the original study's pipeline: In a later analysis, some 80 million unique TCR beta chains were counted across the 650 to 700 repertoires, and approximately 11 million of these chains were shared by at least two donors. Raw reads were error-corrected and collapsed into unique sequences by a nearest-neighbor algorithm in which closely related sequences were merged to remove PCR and sequencing errors. To assign V, D and J gene segments, CDR3 sequences were aligned to IMGT reference sequences. For a sequence to be retained, a match of at least six nucleotides to both a V gene segment and a J gene segment was required. A rearrangement was called productive if the CDR3 had no stop codons and remained in frame with V and J, and every other rearrangement was called non-productive. CDR3 was defined by IMGT convention, running from the second conserved V-encoded cysteine to the conserved J-encoded phenylalanine. The earlier analysis of some 540 of the donors excluded any sequence lacking an unambiguous match to a single V gene segment. In an earlier analysis of roughly 600 of the donors, a V segment was called functional when productive rearrangements were above 56.7%, and segregating when the standard deviation between donors exceeded 5%. A statistical classification framework was developed to diagnose cytomegalovirus status using the catalog of TCR beta chain sequences. In a later analysis, TCR nucleotide sequences were compared against IMGT/GENE-DB human TR gene sequences so that V and J genes could be assigned. A later analysis assigned CDR3 sequences and most-parsimonious VDJ recombination scenarios with the TCRdist pipeline. In a later analysis, every TCR beta chain was defined by the combination of its CDR3 amino acid sequence and its V-gene family, and reads without a unique V-gene family were dropped. To address suspected cross-contamination and a sequencing artifact, a later analysis removed 550 to 750 highly shared, low-generation-probability nucleotide sequences. A later analysis calculated a clonal expansion index for each public chain from normalized within-repertoire ranks of inferred template counts. In a later analysis, generation probabilities were computed with a VDJ recombination model fitted to out-of-frame rearrangements, and the resulting probabilities were checked against IGoR. In a later analysis, TCR-TCR, TCR-HLA and TCR-CMV co-occurrence was scored with hypergeometric tests, and a repertoire-size bias correction was applied to TCR pairs. To estimate false discovery rates, a later analysis permuted the HLA or CMV assignments 20 times. In a later analysis, co-occurring TCRs were grouped with DBSCAN, and TCRdist sequence similarity was added when clustering was performed within HLA-allele-positive subsets. Co-occurrence clustering excluded repertoires with fewer than 30,000 or more than 120,000 public chains, plus five with anomalous nucleotide sharing. TCRdb took this table from immuneACCESS and kept in-frame rearrangements with V and J called. Such tables lack part of the clones; where checked against another copy, unresolved V genes explain under half of the gap, and the rest is unexplained. The DNA gave D and trimming, while V, J and clone size come from that table. The sample's table lists a count of approximately 130,000 clones. The ten largest account for roughly 2% of the sample.

About this clone itself: The antigen this receptor binds is unknown.

The cohort consisted of 650 to 700 healthy bone marrow donors. Cohort members were all nominally healthy when sampled, although unrecorded immune exposures were likely present. The donor tested CMV seronegative, placing the donor among the 350 to 400 seronegative members of the cohort. Each donor provided a peripheral blood sample, and peripheral blood mononuclear cells were used for TCR beta sequencing. Genomic DNA was extracted from the blood cell samples with the Qiagen DNeasy Blood Extraction Kit. The germline V gene (reference sequence) specifies MNHNY as CDR1 and SVGAGI as CDR2. The CDR3 spans 12 residues, from the cysteine through the phenylalanine. Only the CDR3 part of the read is kept: 36 bases, read in frame from the first base. V gives up 6 bases and J gives up 2 bases, and the segment between their germline ends measures 5 bases.

Recombination linked TRBV6-6 to TRBJ1-5, with the D gene not clear enough to name. The sequencing sample was made of PBMCs. This clonotype originated in a woman aged 55-70 years in good health and CMV-seronegative. The bases read TGTGCCAGCAGATCCGGCAATCAGCCCCAGCATTTT. It specifies CASRSGNQPQHF.